The clone carrying this TCR beta chain was seen once. The assay was run at deep level. Every subset's genomic DNA went evenly onto several immunoSEQ plates. Unsorted PBMC replicate PCRs used around 310 ng DNA, around 29,000 T cell genomes. Profiled with immunoSEQ multiplex PCR; TCRdb holds only in-frame clones, not every one. Here the sample spans about 470,000 clones, roughly three quarters being singletons. The data are from a study of shared clonotypes between healthy human individuals. Sequences were obtained from PBMCs. This receptor was taken from a woman aged 40 to 55 in good health. Some clones in this sample may be carry-over from other donors' samples.

This CDR3 reads CASSQDYDGEQYF. The CDR3 bases are TGCGCCAGCAGCCAAGACTACGACGGGGAGCAGTACTTC. V and J are TRBV4-3 and TRBJ2-7, with D unclear. This CDR3 comprises 13 residues. Germline values: CDR1 LGHNA, CDR2 YSLEER. The V end lost 0 bases, the J end lost 7 bases, and 10 bases lay between the germline ends.